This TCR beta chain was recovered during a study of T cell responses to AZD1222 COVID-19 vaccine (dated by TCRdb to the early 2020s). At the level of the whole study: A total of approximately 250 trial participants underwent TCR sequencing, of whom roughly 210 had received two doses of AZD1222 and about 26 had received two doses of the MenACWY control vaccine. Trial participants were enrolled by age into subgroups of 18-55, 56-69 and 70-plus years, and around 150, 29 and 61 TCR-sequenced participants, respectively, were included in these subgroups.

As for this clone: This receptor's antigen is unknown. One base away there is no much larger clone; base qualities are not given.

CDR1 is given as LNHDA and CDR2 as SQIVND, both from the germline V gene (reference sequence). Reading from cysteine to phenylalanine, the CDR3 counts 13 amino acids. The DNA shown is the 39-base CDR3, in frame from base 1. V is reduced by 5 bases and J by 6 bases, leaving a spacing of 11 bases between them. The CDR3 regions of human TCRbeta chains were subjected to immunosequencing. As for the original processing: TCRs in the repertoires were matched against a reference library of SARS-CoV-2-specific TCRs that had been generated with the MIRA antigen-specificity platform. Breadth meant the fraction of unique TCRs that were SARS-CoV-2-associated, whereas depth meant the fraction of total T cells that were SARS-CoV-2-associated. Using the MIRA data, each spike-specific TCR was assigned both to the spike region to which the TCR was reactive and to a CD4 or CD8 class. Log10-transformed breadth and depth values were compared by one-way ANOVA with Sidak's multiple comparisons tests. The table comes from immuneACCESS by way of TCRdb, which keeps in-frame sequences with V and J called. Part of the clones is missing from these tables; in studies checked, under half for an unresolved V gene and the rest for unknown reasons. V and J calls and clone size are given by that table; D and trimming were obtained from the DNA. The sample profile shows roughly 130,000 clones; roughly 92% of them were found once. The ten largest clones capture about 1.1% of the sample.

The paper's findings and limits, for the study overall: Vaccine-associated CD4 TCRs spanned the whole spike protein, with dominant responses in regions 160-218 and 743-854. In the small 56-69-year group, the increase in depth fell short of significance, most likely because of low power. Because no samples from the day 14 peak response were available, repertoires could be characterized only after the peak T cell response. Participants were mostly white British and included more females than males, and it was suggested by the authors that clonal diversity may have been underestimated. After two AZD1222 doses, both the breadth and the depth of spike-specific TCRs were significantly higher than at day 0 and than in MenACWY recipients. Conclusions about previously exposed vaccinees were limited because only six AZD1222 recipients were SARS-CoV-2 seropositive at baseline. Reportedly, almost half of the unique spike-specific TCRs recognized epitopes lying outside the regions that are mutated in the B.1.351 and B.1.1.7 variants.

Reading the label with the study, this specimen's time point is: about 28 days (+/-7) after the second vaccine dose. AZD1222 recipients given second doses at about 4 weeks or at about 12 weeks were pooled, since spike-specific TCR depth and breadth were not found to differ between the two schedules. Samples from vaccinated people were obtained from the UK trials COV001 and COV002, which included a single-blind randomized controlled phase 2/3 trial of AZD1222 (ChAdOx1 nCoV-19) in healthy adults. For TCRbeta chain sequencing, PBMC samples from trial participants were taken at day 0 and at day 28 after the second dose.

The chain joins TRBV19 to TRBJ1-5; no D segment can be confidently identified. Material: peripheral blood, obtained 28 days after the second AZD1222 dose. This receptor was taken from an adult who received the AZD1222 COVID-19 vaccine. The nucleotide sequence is TGTGCCAGTAGTCCCCGAGTGGGTCAGCCCCAGCATTTT. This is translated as CASSPRVGQPQHF. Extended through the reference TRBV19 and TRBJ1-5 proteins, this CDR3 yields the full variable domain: DGGITQSPKYLFRKEGQNVTLSCEQNLNHDAMYWYRQDPGQGLRLIYYSQIVNDFQKGDIAEGYSVSREKKESFPLTVTSAQKNPTAFYLCASSPRVGQPQHFGDGTRLSIL.